The next 26 T cell receptor beta chains were all read from a single sample in a study of shared clonotypes between healthy human individuals. Measured with immunoSEQ multiplex PCR; TCRdb has only the in-frame clones, and not every one. Here the sample spans about 2.4 million clones, approximately 93% being singletons. Sequenced input: naive CD4+ T cells from PBMCs. Indicated subset: CD45RA+ positively selected. The receptor source for this set is a man aged 18-30 years in good health. Some clones in this sample may be carry-over from other donors' samples.

The chain recombines TRBV5-4 with TRBJ2-5; D is tentatively TRBD1 or TRBD2 (6 bases each). The CDR3 is made up of 13 amino acids. Trimming took off 3 bases at V and 4 bases at J, with 10 bases between the two ends. From germline, CDR1 is SGHNT and CDR2 YYREEE (reference sequence). The CDR3 sequence is CASSWGARETQYF. CDR3 DNA: TGTGCCAGCAGCTGGGGGGCCAGAGAGACCCAGTACTTC. Using reference TRBV5-4 and TRBJ2-5 for the parts outside the CDR3, the full variable domain is ETGVTQSPTHLIKTRGQQVTLRCSSQSGHNTVSWYQQALGQGPQFIFQYYREEENGRGNFPPRFSGLQFPNYSSELNVNALELDDSALYLCASSWGARETQYFGPGTRLLVL.

Here the CDR3 DNA reads TGTGCCAGCAGGGGTGGGACAGGGCAGCCCTACAATGAGCAGTTCTTC. This encodes CASRGGTGQPYNEQFF. The V gene is TRBV28, the J gene TRBJ2-1; TRBD1 matches 9 bases. There are 16 residues in the CDR3. Germline CDR1 reads MDHEN; CDR2 reads SYDVKM. The junction had 8 bases not matched to a gene; V was cut back by 6 bases and J by 2 bases.

J is TRBJ1-2 and V is TRBV6-5; no reliable D call. Germline lookup yields CDR1 MNHEY and CDR2 SVGAGI. V was clipped by 5 bases and J by 4 bases, with 11 bases between them. CDR3 length equals 13 residues. This CDR3 reads CASSSRGTYGYTF. The CDR3 nucleotides read TGTGCCAGCAGTAGCCGGGGTACCTATGGCTACACCTTC.

This chain links TRBV7-9 with TRBJ1-1; 7 bases map to TRBD1. Germline V lookup: CDR1 SEHNR, CDR2 FQNEAQ (reference sequence). The CDR3 is 15 residues long. J lost 1 base, V lost 5 bases, and 7 bases had no gene match. The CDR3 reads CASSTDRQGNTEAFF. The CDR3 DNA sequence: TGTGCCAGCAGCACAGACCGACAGGGGAACACTGAAGCTTTCTTT.

Of note for this clone: Other DNA sequences from this sample encode an identical CDR3 as well. The CDR3 nucleotides read TGCGCCAGCAGCTCCGGACTAGTCACAGATACGCAGTATTTT. Residues: CASSSGLVTDTQYF. The chain combines TRBV5-1 with TRBJ2-3; 7 bases agree with TRBD2. Trimming took 3 bases from V and 2 from J; bases not matched to a gene: 3. CDR3 length: 14 residues. The germline gives CDR1 SGHRS, CDR2 YFSETQ.

The gene calls are TRBV7-2 and TRBJ1-3; D is unclear. This CDR3 has 16 amino acids. Germline CDR1 SGHTA, CDR2 FQGNSA. Trimming cost V 2 bases and J 3 bases, with 14 bases left between them. CDR3 in amino acids: CASSLYGLMGGNTIYF. In nucleotides, the CDR3 is TGTGCCAGCAGCTTATATGGGTTAATGGGTGGAAACACCATATATTTT.

This sequence joins TRBV5-1 and TRBJ1-2; D not certain. Trimming stripped 3 bases from V and 4 bases from J, with 10 bases between. The CDR3 totals 13 residues. Germline CDR1 reads SGHRS; CDR2 reads YFSETQ. The CDR3 bases are TGCGCCAGCAGCTCACCGCTGGGCTATGGCTACACCTTC. The encoded protein is CASSSPLGYGYTF.

V and J are TRBV18 and TRBJ1-2; weak D call: TRBD1 (5 bases). V shed 6 bases and J shed 3 bases, with 14 bases lying between them. CDR1 is KGHSH and CDR2 is LQKENI in the germline V gene. This CDR3 is 14 amino acids long. The DNA of the CDR3 is TGTGCCAGCTCGGAAGGGAGAGGGGACTATGGCTACACCTTC. Translation gives CASSEGRGDYGYTF.

The rearrangement joins TRBV2 to TRBJ2-1; possibly TRBD2 for D (6 bases). CDR3 length equals 11 residues. V was pared by 3 bases and J by 10 bases, with 7 bases between. Germline V gene sequence: CDR1 SNHLY, CDR2 FYNNEI. This chain's CDR3 is CASSDSGEQFF. In nucleotides, the CDR3 is TGTGCCAGCAGTGATAGCGGCGAGCAGTTCTTC.

V gene TRBV7-9 combines with J gene TRBJ1-4, with 8 bases matching TRBD1. Germline V gives CDR1 SEHNR, CDR2 FQNEAQ (reference sequence). This CDR3 is built from 14 residues. The trim removed 6 bases at V and 11 bases at J, leaving 11 bases unmatched. CDR3 amino acids: CASRLQGVAGKLFF. The CDR3 DNA sequence: TGTGCCAGCAGGTTACAGGGGGTGGCCGGGAAACTGTTTTTT.

This clone has a single count. The V call is TRBV9, the J call TRBJ2-2; D unclear. V gave up 3 bases and J gave up 4 bases, with 4 bases separating them. Per the germline V gene, CDR1 is SGDLS and CDR2 is YYNGEE. There are 12 residues in the CDR3. The CDR3 region is CASSGSTGELFF. The CDR3 DNA reads TGTGCCAGCAGCGGCTCCACCGGGGAGCTGTTTTTT. The whole variable domain, filled in from reference TRBV9 and TRBJ2-2, reads DSGVTQTPKHLITATGQRVTLRCSPRSGDLSVYWYQQSLDQGLQFLIQYYNGEERAKGNILERFSAQQFPDLHSELNLSSLELGDSALYFCASSGSTGELFFGEGSRLTVL.

This clone has a single count. The rearrangement joins TRBV2 to TRBJ2-1; D is unresolved. The CDR3 spans 11 residues. V shed 8 bases and J shed 12 bases, with 14 bases lying between them. Germline V CDR1 and CDR2: SNHLY, FYNNEI. As DNA, the CDR3 is TGTGCCAGCTCTCGCGTGGGTCGGCAGTTCTTC. It translates to CASSRVGRQFF.

The J gene is TRBJ2-7, the V gene TRBV27; D unresolved. This CDR3 is built from 14 residues. V lost 2 bases, J lost 3 bases, and 11 bases lay in between. CDR1 and CDR2 from the germline V gene are MNHEY and SMNVEV (reference sequence). CDR3 DNA: TGTGCCAGCAGTTTAATAGGGCAGGACTACGAGCAGTACTTC. Translated: CASSLIGQDYEQYF.

Only one count was recorded for this clone. V usage is TRBV2 and J usage is TRBJ2-3; TRBD1 agrees at 8 bases. The CDR3 totals 13 residues. Losses at the gene ends were 8 bases for V and 3 bases for J; bases not matched to a gene: 4. Germline V gives CDR1 SNHLY, CDR2 FYNNEI. In DNA, the CDR3 is TGTGCCAGCGACGACAGGGGTACAGATACGCAGTATTTT. Protein product: CASDDRGTDTQYF.

A word on this clone: Other DNA sequences in this specimen translate into the identical CDR3. V gene TRBV27 combines with J gene TRBJ1-1; unclear D gene. V lost 4 bases, J lost 0 bases, and 3 bases lay in between. Germline V gene lookup returns CDR1 MNHEY and CDR2 SMNVEV (reference sequence). The CDR3 totals 12 residues. CDR3 in amino acids: CASSSVNTEAFF. CDR3 coding DNA: TGTGCCAGCAGTTCGGTGAACACTGAAGCTTTCTTT.

The J gene is TRBJ2-6, the V gene TRBV7-9; 11 bases line up with TRBD1. CDR1 is SEHNR, CDR2 FQNEAQ, per germline (reference sequence). V lost 4 bases and J lost 4; bases outside the gene matches: 6. This CDR3 comprises 17 residues. CDR3 DNA sequence: TGTGCCAGCAGCTCAGGACAGGGGGCTGCGGGGGCCAACGTCCTGACTTTC. Translating gives CASSSGQGAAGANVLTF.

On this clone itself: The same CDR3 also results from other DNA sequences found in this sample. The CDR3 is CASSLGGPYEQYF. CDR3 in DNA: TGCGCCAGCAGCTTGGGTGGGCCTTACGAGCAGTACTTC. This sequence joins TRBV5-1 and TRBJ2-7; D call uncertain. The germline V and J ends were trimmed by 0 bases and 4 bases, with 8 bases remaining between them. CDR1 and CDR2 (germline): SGHRS, YFSETQ. The CDR3 spans 13 residues.

The chain carries TRBV28 and TRBJ1-2; 8 bases are shared with TRBD1. Looked up from germline, CDR1 is MDHEN and CDR2 is SYDVKM. Trimming took 4 bases from V and 2 from J; bases not matched to a gene: 6. This CDR3 contains 15 residues. CDR3 region: CASSWTGPNNYGYTF. DNA of the CDR3: TGTGCCAGCAGTTGGACAGGGCCGAACAACTATGGCTACACCTTC.

For this clone: This sample includes further DNA sequences coding for the same CDR3. The chain combines TRBV6-1 with TRBJ2-7; 7 bases line up with TRBD2. The germline CDR1 and CDR2 sequences are MNHNS and SASEGT. V lost 5 bases to trimming and J lost 0 bases; unmatched junction nucleotides: 1. This CDR3 contains 13 residues. CDR3 in amino acids: CASSPGGSYEQYF. The CDR3 coding sequence is TGTGCCAGCAGTCCGGGGGGCTCCTACGAGCAGTACTTC.

This sequence joins TRBV5-1 and TRBJ2-5; D perhaps matches TRBD1 (6 bases). The CDR3 totals 14 residues. Germline values: CDR1 SGHRS, CDR2 YFSETQ. Trimming shortened V by 4 bases and J by 3 bases, and 13 bases separated the two germline ends. DNA of the CDR3: TGCGCCAGCAGCCAATACACAGGGAAAGAGACCCAGTACTTC. It translates to CASSQYTGKETQYF. Drawing the rest from reference TRBV5-1 and TRBJ2-5, the complete variable domain is KAGVTQTPRYLIKTRGQQVTLSCSPISGHRSVSWYQQTPGQGLQFLFEYFSETQRNKGNFPGRFSGRQFSNSRSEMNVSTLELGDSALYLCASSQYTGKETQYFGPGTRLLVL.

The chain joins TRBV11-2 to TRBJ2-1; weak D call: TRBD1 (6 bases). Germline V gene data show CDR1 as SGHAT and CDR2 as FQNNGV. V was cut by 4 bases and J by 2 bases, with 6 bases left in between. The CDR3 is 13 amino acids. The CDR3 DNA is TGTGCCAGCAGCTCAGGGGCCTACAATGAGCAGTTCTTC. Translation gives CASSSGAYNEQFF.

The chain employs TRBV28 and TRBJ1-2; tentatively, D is TRBD1 (5 bases). Germline V gene sequence: CDR1 MDHEN, CDR2 SYDVKM. Between the trimmed V and J ends, which lost 6 bases and 4 bases, there was a span of 15 bases. The CDR3 is 14 residues long. The CDR3 region has the DNA TGTGCCAGCAGCCGAGCGGGGCGAGGCTATGGCTACACCTTC. Translating gives CASSRAGRGYGYTF.

The chain employs TRBV7-9 and TRBJ2-2; 8 bases are shared with TRBD1. The CDR3 extends over 15 amino acids. Trimming removed 3 bases from V and 1 base from J; junction bases left unmatched: 1. Looked up from germline, CDR1 is SEHNR and CDR2 is FQNEAQ (reference sequence). In DNA, the CDR3 is TGTGCCAGCAGCTTTGGGACAGGGAACACCGGGGAGCTGTTTTTT. Translating it yields CASSFGTGNTGELFF.

The chain joins TRBV5-5 to TRBJ1-2; D gene ambiguous. The CDR3 has 14 residues. V lost 0 bases and J lost 4, with 10 bases in between. Germline V gives CDR1 SGHKS, CDR2 YYEKEE (reference sequence). This CDR3 reads CASSLASPTYGYTF. The DNA for the CDR3 is TGTGCCAGCAGCTTGGCGTCGCCTACCTATGGCTACACCTTC.

The chain has TRBV19 and TRBJ1-2; D may be TRBD1 (5 bases). V dropped 3 bases and J dropped 7 bases, with 15 bases sitting between them. The CDR3 sequence is 14 residues long. Germline loops: CDR1 LNHDA, CDR2 SQIVND (reference sequence). CDR3 bases: TGTGCCAGTAGTATGGTCGTAGGGGCGAGTGGCTACACCTTC. Translating it yields CASSMVVGASGYTF. The variable domain in full, completed from reference TRBV19 and TRBJ1-2, reads DGGITQSPKYLFRKEGQNVTLSCEQNLNHDAMYWYRQDPGQGLRLIYYSQIVNDFQKGDIAEGYSVSREKKESFPLTVTSAQKNPTAFYLCASSMVVGASGYTFGSGTRLTVV.

Of note for this clone: This sample includes further DNA sequences coding for the same CDR3. The V and J genes are TRBV18 and TRBJ2-5; 9 bases are a match to TRBD1. The V segment lost 3 bases and the J segment 3 bases; nucleotides outside the gene matches: 2. This CDR3 has 14 amino acids. CDR1 is KGHSH and CDR2 is LQKENI in the germline V gene. The CDR3 coding sequence is TGTGCCAGCTCACCGAGACAGGGGGAAGAGACCCAGTACTTC. Translating gives CASSPRQGEETQYF.